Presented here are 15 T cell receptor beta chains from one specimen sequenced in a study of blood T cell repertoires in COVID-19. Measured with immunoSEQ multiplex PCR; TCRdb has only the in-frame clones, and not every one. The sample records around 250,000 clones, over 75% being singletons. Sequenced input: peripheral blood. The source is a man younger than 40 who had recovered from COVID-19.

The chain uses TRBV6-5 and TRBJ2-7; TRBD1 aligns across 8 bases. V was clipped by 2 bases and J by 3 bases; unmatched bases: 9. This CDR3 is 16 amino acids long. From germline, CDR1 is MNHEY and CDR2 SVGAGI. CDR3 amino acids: CASSYSQGAGGYEQYV. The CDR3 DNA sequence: TGTGCCAGCAGTTACAGTCAGGGGGCTGGGGGCTACGAGCAGTACGTC.

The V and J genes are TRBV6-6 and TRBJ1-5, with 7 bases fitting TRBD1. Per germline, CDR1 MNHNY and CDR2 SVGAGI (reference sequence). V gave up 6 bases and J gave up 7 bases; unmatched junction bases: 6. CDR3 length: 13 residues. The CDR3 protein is CASRTGVFQPQHF. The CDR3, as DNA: TGTGCCAGCAGAACAGGGGTATTCCAGCCCCAGCATTTT.

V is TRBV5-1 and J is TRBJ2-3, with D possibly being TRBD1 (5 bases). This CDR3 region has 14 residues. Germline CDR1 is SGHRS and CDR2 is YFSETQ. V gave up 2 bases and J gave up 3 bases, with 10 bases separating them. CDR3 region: CASSLGEITDTQYF. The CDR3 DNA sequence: TGCGCCAGCAGCTTAGGGGAAATAACAGATACGCAGTATTTT. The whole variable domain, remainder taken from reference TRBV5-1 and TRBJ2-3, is KAGVTQTPRYLIKTRGQQVTLSCSPISGHRSVSWYQQTPGQGLQFLFEYFSETQRNKGNFPGRFSGRQFSNSRSEMNVSTLELGDSALYLCASSLGEITDTQYFGPGTRLTVL.

The DNA for the CDR3 is TGTGCCAGCAGAGGACAGGGGAATTCACCCCTCCACTTT. It encodes CASRGQGNSPLHF. The gene calls are TRBV6-5 and TRBJ1-6; 9 nucleotides align to TRBD1. Germline-derived CDR1 and CDR2 are MNHEY and SVGAGI. Unmatched junction bases numbered 1, after V lost 6 bases and J lost 7 bases. CDR3 length: 13 residues.

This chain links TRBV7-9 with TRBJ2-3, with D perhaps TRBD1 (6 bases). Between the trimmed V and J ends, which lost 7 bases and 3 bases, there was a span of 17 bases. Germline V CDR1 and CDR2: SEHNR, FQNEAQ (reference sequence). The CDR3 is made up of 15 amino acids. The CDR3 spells CASKGDDQVTDTQYF. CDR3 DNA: TGTGCCAGCAAGGGGGATGACCAAGTTACAGATACGCAGTATTTT.

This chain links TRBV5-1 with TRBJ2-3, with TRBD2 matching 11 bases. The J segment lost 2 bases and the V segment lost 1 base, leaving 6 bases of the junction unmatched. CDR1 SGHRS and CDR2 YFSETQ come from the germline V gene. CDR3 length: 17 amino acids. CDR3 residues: CASSLLVAGGVTDTQYF. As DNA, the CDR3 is TGCGCCAGCAGCTTGTTAGTAGCGGGGGGGGTCACAGATACGCAGTATTTT. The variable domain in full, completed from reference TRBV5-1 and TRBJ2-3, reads KAGVTQTPRYLIKTRGQQVTLSCSPISGHRSVSWYQQTPGQGLQFLFEYFSETQRNKGNFPGRFSGRQFSNSRSEMNVSTLELGDSALYLCASSLLVAGGVTDTQYFGPGTRLTVL.

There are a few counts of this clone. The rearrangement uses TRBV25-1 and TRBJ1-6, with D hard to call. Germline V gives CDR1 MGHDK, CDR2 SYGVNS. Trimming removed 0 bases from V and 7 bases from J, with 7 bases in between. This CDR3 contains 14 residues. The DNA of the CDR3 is TGTGCCAGCAGTGAATACACAGTGAATTCACCCCTCCACTTT. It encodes CASSEYTVNSPLHF.

CDR3 residues: CASSAGTVGNTIYF. The CDR3 DNA reads as TGCGCCAGCAGCGCCGGGACAGTTGGAAACACCATATATTTT. The chain uses TRBV5-1 and TRBJ1-3; 7 positions agree with TRBD1. The junction had 4 bases not matched to a gene; V was cut back by 4 bases and J by 3 bases. Germline CDR1 reads SGHRS; CDR2 reads YFSETQ. CDR3 length: 14 residues.

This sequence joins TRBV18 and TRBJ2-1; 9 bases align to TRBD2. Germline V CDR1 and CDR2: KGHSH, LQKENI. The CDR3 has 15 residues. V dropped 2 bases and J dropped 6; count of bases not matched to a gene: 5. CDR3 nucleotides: TGTGCCAGCTCACCAGCACTAGCGGGCTCCAATGAGCAGTTCTTC. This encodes CASSPALAGSNEQFF. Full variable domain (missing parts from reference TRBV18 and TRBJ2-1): NAGVMQNPRHLVRRRGQEARLRCSPMKGHSHVYWYRQLPEEGLKFMVYLQKENIIDESGMPKERFSAEFPKEGPSILRIQQVVRGDSAAYFCASSPALAGSNEQFFGPGTRLTVL.

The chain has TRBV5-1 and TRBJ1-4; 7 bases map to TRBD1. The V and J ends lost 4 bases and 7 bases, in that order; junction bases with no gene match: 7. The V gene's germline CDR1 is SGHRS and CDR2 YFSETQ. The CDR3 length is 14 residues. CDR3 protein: CASSLGQVREKLFF. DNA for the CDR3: TGCGCCAGCAGCCTAGGACAGGTTCGTGAAAAACTGTTTTTT. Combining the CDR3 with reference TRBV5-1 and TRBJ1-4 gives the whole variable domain KAGVTQTPRYLIKTRGQQVTLSCSPISGHRSVSWYQQTPGQGLQFLFEYFSETQRNKGNFPGRFSGRQFSNSRSEMNVSTLELGDSALYLCASSLGQVREKLFFGSGTQLSVL.

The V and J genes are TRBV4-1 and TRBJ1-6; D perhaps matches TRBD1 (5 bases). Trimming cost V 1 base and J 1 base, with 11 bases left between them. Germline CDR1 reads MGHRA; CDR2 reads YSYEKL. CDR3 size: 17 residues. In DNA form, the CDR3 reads TGCGCCAGCAGCCAAGGGGCGGGGGTATCCTATAATTCACCCCTCCACTTT. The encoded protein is CASSQGAGVSYNSPLHF.

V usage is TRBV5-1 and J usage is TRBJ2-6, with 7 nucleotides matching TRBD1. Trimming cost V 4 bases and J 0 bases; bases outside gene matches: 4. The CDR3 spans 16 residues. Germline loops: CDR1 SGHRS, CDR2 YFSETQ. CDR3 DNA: TGCGCCAGCAGCCCGGGACAGCCCTCTGGGGCCAACGTCCTGACTTTC. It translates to CASSPGQPSGANVLTF.

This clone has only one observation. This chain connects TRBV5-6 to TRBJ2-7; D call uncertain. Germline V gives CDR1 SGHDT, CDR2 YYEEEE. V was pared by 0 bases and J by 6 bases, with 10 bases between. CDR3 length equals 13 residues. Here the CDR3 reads CASSLVALGEQYF. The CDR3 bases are TGTGCCAGCAGCTTGGTAGCTTTGGGCGAGCAGTACTTC.

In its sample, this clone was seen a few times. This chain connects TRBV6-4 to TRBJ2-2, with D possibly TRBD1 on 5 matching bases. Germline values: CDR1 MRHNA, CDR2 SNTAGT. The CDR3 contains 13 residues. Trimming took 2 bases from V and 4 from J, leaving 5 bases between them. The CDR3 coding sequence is TGTGCCAGCAGTGACCAGGGCACCGGGGAGCTGTTTTTT. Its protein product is CASSDQGTGELFF.

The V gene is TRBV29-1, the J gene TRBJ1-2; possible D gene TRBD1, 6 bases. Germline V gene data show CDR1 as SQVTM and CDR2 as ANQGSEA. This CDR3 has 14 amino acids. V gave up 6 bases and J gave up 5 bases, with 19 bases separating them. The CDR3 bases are TGCAGCGTCGAAAAAGGACAGTCCGGTTATGGCTACACCTTC. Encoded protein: CSVEKGQSGYGYTF. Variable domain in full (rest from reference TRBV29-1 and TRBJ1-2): SAVISQKPSRDICQRGTSLTIQCQVDSQVTMMFWYRQQPGQSLTLIATANQGSEATYESGFVIDKFPISRPNLTFSTLTVSNMSPEDSSIYLCSVEKGQSGYGYTFGSGTRLTVV.